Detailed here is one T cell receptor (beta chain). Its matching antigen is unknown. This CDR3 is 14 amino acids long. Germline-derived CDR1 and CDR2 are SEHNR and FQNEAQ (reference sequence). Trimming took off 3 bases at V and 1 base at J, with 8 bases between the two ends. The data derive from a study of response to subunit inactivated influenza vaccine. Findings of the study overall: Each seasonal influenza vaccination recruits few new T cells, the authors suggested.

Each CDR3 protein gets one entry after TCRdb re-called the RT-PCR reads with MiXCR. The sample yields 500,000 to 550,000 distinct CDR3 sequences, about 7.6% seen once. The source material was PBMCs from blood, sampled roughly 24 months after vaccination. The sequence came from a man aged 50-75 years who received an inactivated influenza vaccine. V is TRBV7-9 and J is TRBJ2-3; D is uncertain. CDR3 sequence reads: CASSFSGRTDTQYF. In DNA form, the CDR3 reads TGTGCCAGCAGCTTCTCCGGACGCACAGATACGCAGTATTTT. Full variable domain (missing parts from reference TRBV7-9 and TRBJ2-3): DTGVSQNPRHKITKRGQNVTFRCDPISEHNRLYWYRQTLGQGPEFLTYFQNEAQLEKSRLLSDRFSAERPKGSFSTLEIQRTEQGDSAMYLCASSFSGRTDTQYFGPGTRLTVL.